This entry lists 27 T cell receptor beta chains sequenced from one sample in a study of long-term antiretroviral therapy in people with HIV. It was version v3.0 of the immunoSEQ assay that was run at survey level. Produced via immunoSEQ multiplex PCR; TCRdb's table is partial and in-frame only. Of roughly 30,000 clones in the sample, nearly 95% were seen once. The sample was unsorted PBMCs, taken more than 6 years after starting antiretroviral therapy. These receptors were taken from a young man with HIV.

V usage is TRBV9 and J usage is TRBJ2-3; tentatively, D is TRBD1 or TRBD2 (5 bases each). The CDR3 sequence is 14 residues long. CDR1 is SGDLS, CDR2 YYNGEE, per germline. Between the trimmed V and J ends, which lost 2 bases and 2 bases, there was a span of 9 bases. This CDR3 is CASSVGADTDTQYF. The CDR3 coding sequence is TGTGCCAGCAGCGTCGGGGCCGACACAGATACGCAGTATTTT.

This clone was found once. The chain is built from TRBV25-1 and TRBJ2-5, with D perhaps assigned TRBD1 or TRBD2 (6 bases each). Looked up from germline, CDR1 is MGHDK and CDR2 is SYGVNS. This CDR3 region has 13 residues. Trimming removed 3 bases from V and 5 bases from J, with 10 bases in between. The CDR3 nucleotides read TGTGCCAGCAGTGACCAGGGGAGGGAGACCCAGTACTTC. It translates to CASSDQGRETQYF. Using reference TRBV25-1 and TRBJ2-5 for the parts outside the CDR3, the full variable domain is EADIYQTPRYLVIGTGKKITLECSQTMGHDKMYWYQQDPGMELHLIHYSYGVNSTEKGDLSSESTVSRIRTEHFPLTLESARPSHTSQYLCASSDQGRETQYFGPGTRLLVL.

This clone was observed a few times. This rearrangement joins TRBV5-1 to TRBJ2-3; D not certain. There are 13 residues in the CDR3. Germline-derived CDR1 and CDR2 are SGHRS and YFSETQ. V was pared by 4 bases and J by 2 bases, with 8 bases between. CDR3 bases: TGCGCCAGCAGCGGCCCATCCACAGATACGCAGTATTTT. It codes for CASSGPSTDTQYF.

The V call is TRBV11-2, the J call TRBJ2-7, with a possible D match to TRBD1 (5 bases). The germline CDR1 and CDR2 sequences are SGHAT and FQNNGV. V lost 2 bases and J lost 1, with 15 bases in between. The CDR3 runs 16 residues. The CDR3 DNA sequence: TGTGCCAGCAGCTTATCCGGCAGGACATTGTCCTACGAGCAGTACTTC. Its translation is CASSLSGRTLSYEQYF.

CDR3 DNA sequence: TGTGCCAGCAGCCGGGACAGTTTGGGAGAGACCCAGTACTTC. It translates to CASSRDSLGETQYF. This chain joins TRBV7-2 and TRBJ2-5; 7 nucleotides line up with TRBD1. CDR3 length: 14 amino acids. The V segment lost 5 bases and the J segment 4 bases; nucleotides outside the gene matches: 7. Germline V lookup: CDR1 SGHTA, CDR2 FQGNSA.

This rearrangement joins TRBV2 to TRBJ1-5; possibly TRBD1 for D (5 bases). V dropped 5 bases and J dropped 1 base, with 6 bases sitting between them. Germline CDR1 reads SNHLY; CDR2 reads FYNNEI. The CDR3 is made up of 13 amino acids. The CDR3 DNA is TGTGCCAGCAGTCGGGACAGCAATCAGCCCCAGCATTTT. It translates to CASSRDSNQPQHF.

This sequence joins TRBV18 and TRBJ2-1; 14 nucleotides agree with TRBD2. The CDR3 length is 16 residues. Germline CDR1 and CDR2: KGHSH and LQKENI. Unmatched junction bases numbered 7, after V lost 4 bases and J lost 8 bases. In DNA form, the CDR3 reads TGTGCCAGCTCACTGACTAGCGGGAGGGCCGGCGATGAGCAGTTCTTC. This translates into CASSLTSGRAGDEQFF.

The chain links TRBV25-1 to TRBJ2-7; no reliable D call. The V and J ends lost 7 bases and 7 bases respectively, with 29 bases between them. This CDR3 is 17 amino acids long. CDR1 and CDR2 (germline): MGHDK, SYGVNS. The CDR3 reads CASTGPDGVGQKWEQYF. The DNA for the CDR3 is TGTGCCAGCACTGGGCCCGATGGGGTAGGTCAGAAGTGGGAGCAGTACTTC.

This chain links TRBV6-4 with TRBJ2-3, with D possibly being TRBD1 (6 bases). The V end lost 5 bases, the J end lost 0 bases, and 9 bases lay between the germline ends. The CDR3 has 14 residues. Germline V gives CDR1 MRHNA, CDR2 SNTAGT. The CDR3 loop is CASSRQASTDTQYF. The DNA for the CDR3 is TGTGCCAGCAGTCGACAGGCGAGCACAGATACGCAGTATTTT.

The chain uses TRBV7-3 and TRBJ1-5; D remains unclear. Trimming removed 6 bases from V and 4 bases from J, with 10 bases in between. From germline, CDR1 is SGHTA and CDR2 FQGTGA. The CDR3 loop spans 13 amino acids. As DNA, the CDR3 is TGTGCCAGCAGTAAGGGCGGTAATCAGCCCCAGCATTTT. Protein sequence: CASSKGGNQPQHF. Supplemented by reference TRBV7-3 and TRBJ1-5, the full variable domain reads GAGVSQTPSNKVTEKGKYVELRCDPISGHTALYWYRQSLGQGPEFLIYFQGTGAADDSGLPNDRFFAVRPEGSVSTLKIQRTERGDSAVYLCASSKGGNQPQHFGDGTRLSIL.

The chain recombines TRBV7-2 with TRBJ2-3; 12 bases match TRBD2. The V segment lost 5 bases and the J segment 2 bases; nucleotides outside the gene matches: 5. CDR1 is SGHTA, CDR2 FQGNSA, per germline. The CDR3 spans 16 residues. The CDR3 loop reads CASSNWTSGVTDTQYF. The CDR3 region has the DNA TGTGCCAGCAGCAACTGGACTAGCGGGGTCACAGATACGCAGTATTTT.

As DNA, the CDR3 is TGTGCCAGCAGGCGGGGTCAGGGTAGCGGGAGCTCCTACAATGAGCAGTTCTTC. This encodes CASRRGQGSGSSYNEQFF. V gene TRBV28 combines with J gene TRBJ2-1; TRBD2 matches 9 bases. J was trimmed by 0 bases and V by 6 bases; bases with no gene match: 12. This CDR3 is built from 18 residues. Germline V gene sequence: CDR1 MDHEN, CDR2 SYDVKM.

CDR3 DNA sequence: TGTGCCAGCAGTTTCCTCGCCGGGACAGGGTCTTCGGGTCGGGGCTACACCTTC. It is translated as CASSFLAGTGSSGRGYTF. The chain has TRBV27 and TRBJ1-2, with TRBD1 identical over 9 bases. The V and J ends lost 3 bases and 8 bases, in that order; junction bases with no gene match: 19. The germline V gene encodes CDR1 MNHEY and CDR2 SMNVEV (reference sequence). The CDR3 totals 18 residues.

With respect to this clone: At one end, the junction sequence differs from germline, possibly due to a read error. The chain carries TRBV5-1 and TRBJ2-7, with a weak D call TRBD2 (6 bases). The CDR3 runs 14 residues. Germline V gives CDR1 SGHRS, CDR2 YFSETQ. For the CDR3, the DNA is TGCGCCAGCAGTTTGGACCCGGGACTCGTGATGCAGTACTTC. Protein: CASSLDPGLVMQYF. The full variable domain, in which reference TRBV5-1 and TRBJ2-7 provide the parts outside the CDR3, is KAGVTQTPRYLIKTRGQQVTLSCSPISGHRSVSWYQQTPGQGLQFLFEYFSETQRNKGNFPGRFSGRQFSNSRSEMNVSTLELGDSALYLCASSLDPGLVMQYFGPGTRLTVT.

The genes are TRBV2 and TRBJ1-2, with D tentatively TRBD1 (5 bases). The CDR3 loop spans 13 amino acids. Trimming shortened V by 6 bases and J by 1 base, and 9 bases separated the two germline ends. Germline assignment: CDR1 SNHLY and CDR2 FYNNEI. CDR3 in DNA: TGTGCCAGCAGGCGGGACGTTAACTATGGCTACACCTTC. Translation: CASRRDVNYGYTF. Using reference TRBV2 and TRBJ1-2 for the parts outside the CDR3, the full variable domain is EPEVTQTPSHQVTQMGQEVILRCVPISNHLYFYWYRQILGQKVEFLVSFYNNEISEKSEIFDDQFSVERPDGSNFTLKIRSTKLEDSAMYFCASRRDVNYGYTFGSGTRLTVV.

This clone has more than one count but fewer than ten. The J gene is TRBJ2-1, the V gene TRBV6-6; 7 nucleotides agree with TRBD1. The CDR3 is made up of 15 amino acids. From germline, CDR1 is MNHNY and CDR2 SVGAGI (reference sequence). V lost 2 bases and J lost 6; bases outside the gene matches: 7. The CDR3, as DNA: TGTGCCAGCAGTTACGGACCAGGGACAGTCAATGAGCAGTTCTTC. It specifies CASSYGPGTVNEQFF.

The count of this clone is one. This rearrangement joins TRBV11-2 to TRBJ2-1; no reliable D call. This CDR3 has 14 residues. The V end was cut by 1 base, the J end by 3 bases, with 7 bases between. Germline values: CDR1 SGHAT, CDR2 FQNNGV. CDR3 protein: CASSLVPGYNEQFF. In DNA, the CDR3 is TGTGCCAGCAGCTTAGTTCCTGGCTACAATGAGCAGTTCTTC.

The rearrangement uses TRBV9 and TRBJ2-2, with D perhaps given as TRBD1 or TRBD2 (5 bases each). From germline, CDR1 is SGDLS and CDR2 YYNGEE. The CDR3 runs 15 residues. V lost 4 bases to trimming and J lost 1 base, with 11 bases between them. CDR3 DNA: TGTGCCAGCAGCTACCGGGACGGGAACACCGGGGAGCTGTTTTTT. Translation gives CASSYRDGNTGELFF.

This sequence joins TRBV11-3 and TRBJ2-1, with D unresolved. The germline V gene encodes CDR1 SGHNT and CDR2 YENEEA. Trimming took 5 bases from V and 0 from J, leaving 11 bases between them. The CDR3 contains 15 residues. CDR3 coding DNA: TGTGCCAGCAGCACCCAGGCCAACTCCTACAATGAGCAGTTCTTC. Amino acid sequence: CASSTQANSYNEQFF.

Here the CDR3 DNA reads TGTGCCAGCAGCCCGGGACAGGGACTATACAATGAGCAGTTCTTC. Translation gives CASSPGQGLYNEQFF. This chain joins TRBV7-9 and TRBJ2-1; 9 nucleotides line up with TRBD1. Germline trimming cut 5 bases from V and 4 bases from J; bases unmatched to any gene: 6. This CDR3 is built from 15 residues. Germline assignment: CDR1 SEHNR and CDR2 FQNEAQ (reference sequence).

The chain recombines TRBV4-2 with TRBJ2-5, with 9 bases fitting TRBD2. Germline CDR1 reads LGHNA; CDR2 reads YNFKEQ. The V and J ends lost 3 bases and 0 bases, in that order; junction bases with no gene match: 11. CDR3 length equals 18 residues. In nucleotides, the CDR3 is TGTGCCAGCAGCCAGGCGGGAGCGGGGGGCCATTACCAAGAGACCCAGTACTTC. This encodes CASSQAGAGGHYQETQYF.

The rearrangement joins TRBV28 to TRBJ1-2; unclear D gene. V lost 4 bases and J 4 bases, leaving 16 bases between the germline ends. This CDR3 contains 15 residues. The germline V gene has CDR1 MDHEN and CDR2 SYDVKM. As DNA, the CDR3 is TGTGCCAGCAGTTCGCCCGGCATCGCTAGCTATGGCTACACCTTC. Its protein is CASSSPGIASYGYTF.

V gene TRBV15 combines with J gene TRBJ1-3; TRBD1 aligns across 11 bases. The CDR3 is 15 amino acids. The V gene end was trimmed by 3 bases and the J gene end by 4 bases; junction bases not matched to a gene: 2. Per germline, CDR1 LNHNV and CDR2 YYDKDF (reference sequence). The CDR3 region is CATSRDRGQGNTIYF. CDR3 sequence (DNA): TGTGCCACCAGCAGGGACAGGGGGCAAGGAAACACCATATATTTT.

The genes are TRBV29-1 and TRBJ2-5; D call uncertain. With 3 bases removed from V and 5 bases from J, the gap between germline ends came to 10 bases. The germline CDR1 and CDR2 sequences are SQVTM and ANQGSEA. This CDR3 has 12 amino acids. CDR3 sequence reads: CSVEWARETQYF. CDR3 bases: TGCAGCGTTGAGTGGGCCCGGGAGACCCAGTACTTC.

The chain couples TRBV9 to TRBJ2-3, with no clear D. V was pared by 2 bases and J by 3 bases, with 4 bases between. The CDR3 length is 12 residues. Germline loops: CDR1 SGDLS, CDR2 YYNGEE. The CDR3 DNA is TGTGCCAGCAGCGTCGGGACAGATACGCAGTATTTT. It codes for CASSVGTDTQYF.

The V gene is TRBV7-2, the J gene TRBJ2-2; no clear D. CDR1 and CDR2 from the germline V gene are SGHTA and FQGNSA. Trimming left V 5 bases short and J 1 base short, with 8 bases between. The CDR3 consists of 14 residues. The CDR3 here is CASSPDQNTGELFF. CDR3 nucleotide sequence: TGTGCCAGCAGCCCCGACCAGAACACCGGGGAGCTGTTTTTT.

This clone was picked up one time. This chain uses TRBV4-1 with TRBJ1-4, with a weak D call TRBD1 (5 bases). Trimming pared 0 bases from V and 5 bases from J, leaving 13 bases between. The CDR3 consists of 16 residues. The V gene's germline CDR1 is MGHRA and CDR2 YSYEKL. CDR3: CASSQDTRGGNEKLFF. CDR3 nucleotide sequence: TGCGCCAGCAGCCAAGATACGAGGGGAGGGAATGAAAAACTGTTTTTT.